Sequencing of this T cell receptor (beta chain) was carried out in a study of vaccination and CD4 T cells after COVID-19. The Oncomine TCR Beta short-read assay was applied to DNA of cultured CD4+ T cells. TCRdb fed the PCR reads into MiXCR, producing one record per CDR3 protein. The data hold some 13,000 distinct CDR3 sequences, with approximately 35% observed a single time. Treatment of the sample: approximately 9-day PBMC culture with coronavirus spike peptide pools or control peptides (ViraFEST assay). This clonotype was counted a single time. Its antigen is as yet unknown. Germline V CDR1 and CDR2: MDHEN, SYDVKM. The CDR3 is made up of 15 amino acids.

Sequenced material: CD4+ T cells from blood, cultured in vitro. This TCR derives from a human donor who had recovered from COVID-19. The chain couples TRBV28 to TRBJ2-7; D call uncertain. The closer fit of TRBJ2-5 to the DNA end suggests the J call may be wrong. Here the CDR3 reads CASSPRRLAGRTQYF. CDR3 bases: TGTGCCAGCAGTCCCCGCCGTTTAGCCGGCAGGACCCAGTACTTC.